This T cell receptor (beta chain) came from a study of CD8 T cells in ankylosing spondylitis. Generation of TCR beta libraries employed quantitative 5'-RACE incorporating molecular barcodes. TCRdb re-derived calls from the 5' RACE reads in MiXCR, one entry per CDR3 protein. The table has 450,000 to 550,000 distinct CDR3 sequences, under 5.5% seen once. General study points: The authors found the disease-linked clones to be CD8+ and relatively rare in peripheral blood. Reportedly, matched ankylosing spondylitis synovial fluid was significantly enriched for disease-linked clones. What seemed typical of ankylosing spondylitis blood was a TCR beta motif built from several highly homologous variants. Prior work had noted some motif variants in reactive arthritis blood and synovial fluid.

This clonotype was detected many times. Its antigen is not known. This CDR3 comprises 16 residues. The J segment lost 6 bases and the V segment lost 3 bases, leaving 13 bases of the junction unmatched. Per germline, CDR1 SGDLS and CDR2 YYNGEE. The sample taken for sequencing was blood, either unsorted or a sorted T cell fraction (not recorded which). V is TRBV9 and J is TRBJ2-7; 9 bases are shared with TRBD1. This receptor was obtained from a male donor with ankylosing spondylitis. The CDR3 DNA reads TGTGCCAGCAGCGCCGACATAAGACAGGGGGGTGGCGAGCAGTACTTC. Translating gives CASSADIRQGGGEQYF.